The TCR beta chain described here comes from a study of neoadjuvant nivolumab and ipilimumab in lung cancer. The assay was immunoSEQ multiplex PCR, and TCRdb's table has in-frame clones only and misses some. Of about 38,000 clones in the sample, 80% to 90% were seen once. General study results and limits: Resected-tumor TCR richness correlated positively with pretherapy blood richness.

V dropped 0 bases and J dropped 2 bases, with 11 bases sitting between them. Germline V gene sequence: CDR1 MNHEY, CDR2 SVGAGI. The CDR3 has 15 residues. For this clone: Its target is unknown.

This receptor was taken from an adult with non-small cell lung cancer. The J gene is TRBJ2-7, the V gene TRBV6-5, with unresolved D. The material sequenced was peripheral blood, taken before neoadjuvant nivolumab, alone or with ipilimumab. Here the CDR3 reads CASSYSRLSPYEQYF. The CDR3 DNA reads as TGTGCCAGCAGTTACTCACGACTCTCTCCCTACGAGCAGTACTTC.